The subject of this entry is one T cell receptor beta chain. The antigen is undetermined. Uncontrolled infection, other autoimmune disease, pregnancy or lactation barred patients from enrollment. This sample is drawn from a study of T cells in Graves' hyperthyroidism and ophthalmopathy. The study, taken as a whole, reports: Blood held most thyroid clonotypes expanded above 0.001 frequency.

Amplification targeted TCR beta CDR3 regions from RNA transcripts. The HTBI primer set drove a first-round RT-PCR of the TCR CDR3. TCRdb redid the calling of the multiplex PCR reads with MiXCR, one entry per CDR3 protein. The data show about 520,000 distinct CDR3 sequences, roughly a quarter seen once. The germline V and J ends were trimmed by 3 bases and 6 bases, with 8 bases remaining between them. The CDR3 spans 12 residues. The sequence came from a woman aged 25 to 45 with Graves' ophthalmopathy. The sample comprised blood. This rearrangement joins TRBV12-3 or TRBV12-4 to TRBJ1-1; D not resolved. CDR3 bases: TGTGCCAGCAGTTTGGGCAGGCCTGAAGCTTTCTTT. Residues: CASSLGRPEAFF.